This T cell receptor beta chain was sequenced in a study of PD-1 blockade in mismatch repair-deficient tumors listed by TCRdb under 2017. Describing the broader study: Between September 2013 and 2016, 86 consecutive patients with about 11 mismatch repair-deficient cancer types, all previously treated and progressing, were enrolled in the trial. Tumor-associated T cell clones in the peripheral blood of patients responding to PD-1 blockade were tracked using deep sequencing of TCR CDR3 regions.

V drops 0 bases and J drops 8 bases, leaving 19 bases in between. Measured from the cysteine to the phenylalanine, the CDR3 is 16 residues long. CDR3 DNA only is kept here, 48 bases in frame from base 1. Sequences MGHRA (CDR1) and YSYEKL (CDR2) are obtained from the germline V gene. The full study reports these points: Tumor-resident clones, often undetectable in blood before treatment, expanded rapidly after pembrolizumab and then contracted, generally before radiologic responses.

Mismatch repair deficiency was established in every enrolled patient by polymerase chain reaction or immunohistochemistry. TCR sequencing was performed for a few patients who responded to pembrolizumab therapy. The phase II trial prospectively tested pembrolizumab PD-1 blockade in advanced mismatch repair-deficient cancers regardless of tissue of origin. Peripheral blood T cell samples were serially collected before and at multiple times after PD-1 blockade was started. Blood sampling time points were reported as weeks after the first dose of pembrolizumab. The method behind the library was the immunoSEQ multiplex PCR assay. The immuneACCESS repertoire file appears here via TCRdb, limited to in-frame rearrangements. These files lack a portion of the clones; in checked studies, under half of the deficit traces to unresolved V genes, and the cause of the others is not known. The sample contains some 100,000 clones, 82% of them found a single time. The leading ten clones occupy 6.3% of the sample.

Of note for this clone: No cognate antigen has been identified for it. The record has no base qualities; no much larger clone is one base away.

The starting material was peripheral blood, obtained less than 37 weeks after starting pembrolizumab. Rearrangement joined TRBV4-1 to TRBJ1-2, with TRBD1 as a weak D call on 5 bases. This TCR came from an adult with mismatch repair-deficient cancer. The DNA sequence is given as TGCGCCAGCAGCCAAGACGGGGGGGGGTTGCGAAGCGGCTACACCTTC. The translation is CASSQDGGGLRSGYTF.